This T cell receptor beta chain was identified in a study of CD8+ T cells in alopecia areata. The germline V gene has CDR1 MDHEN and CDR2 SYDVKM. CDR3 length: 13 amino acids. The V end lost 6 bases, the J end lost 0 bases, and 8 bases lay between the germline ends. Study conclusions and caveats: Scalp samples also contribute reads from the resident alphabeta T cells found in normal skin.

This clone was counted once. Its antigen is undetermined. CD4+ and CD8+ T cells were sorted from PBMCs. Extracted from the samples, RNA was reverse transcribed into cDNA to serve as the sequencing template. Assay used: immunoSEQ multiplex PCR; TCRdb lists only in-frame clones, some missing. The table includes 150,000 to 200,000 clones, around 54% detected once. The receptor was derived from a human donor in good health. J is TRBJ1-1 and V is TRBV28, with D unresolved. The sample consisted of CD4+ T cells sorted from blood. CDR3 bases: TGTGCCAGCAGCTTGAAGCTGAACACTGAAGCTTTCTTT. Protein: CASSLKLNTEAFF.